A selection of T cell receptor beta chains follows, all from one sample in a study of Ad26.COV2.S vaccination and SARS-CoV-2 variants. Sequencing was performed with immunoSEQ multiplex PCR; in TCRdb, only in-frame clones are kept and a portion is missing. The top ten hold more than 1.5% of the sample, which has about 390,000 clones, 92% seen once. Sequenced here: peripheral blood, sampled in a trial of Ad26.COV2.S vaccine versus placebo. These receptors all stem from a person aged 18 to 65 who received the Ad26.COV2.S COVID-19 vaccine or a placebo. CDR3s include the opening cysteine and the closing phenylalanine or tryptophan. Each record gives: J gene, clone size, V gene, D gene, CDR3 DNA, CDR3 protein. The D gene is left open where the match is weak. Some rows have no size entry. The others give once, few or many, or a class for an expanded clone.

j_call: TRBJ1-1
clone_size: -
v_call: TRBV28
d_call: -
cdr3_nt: TGTGCCAGCAGTACTATCCCAGGGACTGAAGCTTTCTTT
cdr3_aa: CASSTIPGTEAFF

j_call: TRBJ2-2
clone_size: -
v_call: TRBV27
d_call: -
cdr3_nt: TGTGCCAGCAGTTTACAGGGGCAGACGAACACCGGGGAGCTGTTTTTT
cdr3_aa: CASSLQGQTNTGELFF

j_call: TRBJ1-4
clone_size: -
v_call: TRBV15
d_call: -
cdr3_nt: TGTGCCACCAGCAGAGTTTTGAGGGGTCCTAATGAAAAACTGTTTTTT
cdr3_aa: CATSRVLRGPNEKLFF

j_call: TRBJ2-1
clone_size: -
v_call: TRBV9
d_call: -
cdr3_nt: TGTGCCAGCAGCGTAGTGGGGAGGGGGTTCAATGAGCAGTTCTTC
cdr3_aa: CASSVVGRGFNEQFF

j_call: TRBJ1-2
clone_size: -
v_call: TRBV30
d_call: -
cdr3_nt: TGTGCCTGGAGGGATTGGACAGCGTATGGCTACACCTTC
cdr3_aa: CAWRDWTAYGYTF

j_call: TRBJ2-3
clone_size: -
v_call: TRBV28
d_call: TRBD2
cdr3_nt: TGTGCCAGCAGTCCGGGGGGGCGGGATACGCAGTATTTT
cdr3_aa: CASSPGGRDTQYF

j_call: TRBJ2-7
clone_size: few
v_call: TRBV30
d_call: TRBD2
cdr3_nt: TGTGCCTGGACCCTGGGGACTAGCGGCTCCTACGAGCAGTACTTC
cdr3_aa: CAWTLGTSGSYEQYF

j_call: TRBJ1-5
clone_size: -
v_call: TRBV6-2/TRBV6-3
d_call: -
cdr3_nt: TGTGCCAGCAGCTATACAGGGACGTTTCTGCCCCAGCATTTT
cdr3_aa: CASSYTGTFLPQHF

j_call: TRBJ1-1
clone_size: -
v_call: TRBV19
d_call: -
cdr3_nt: TGTGCCAGTAGTATAGGTCAATCCGCAATGGGCGCTTTCTTT
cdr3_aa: CASSIGQSAMGAFF

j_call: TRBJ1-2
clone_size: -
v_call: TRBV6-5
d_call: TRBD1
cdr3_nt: TGTGCCAGCAGGCCAGGGGGGCTAGGCTATGGCTACACCTTC
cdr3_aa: CASRPGGLGYGYTF

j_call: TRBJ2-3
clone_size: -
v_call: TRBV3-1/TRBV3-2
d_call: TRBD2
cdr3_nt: TGTGCCAGCAGCTGTAGCGGGGGGGCCGCGGCCTCAGATACGCAGTATTTT
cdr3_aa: CASSCSGGAAASDTQYF

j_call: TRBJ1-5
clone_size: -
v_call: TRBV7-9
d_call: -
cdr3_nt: TGTGCCAGCAGCTTAGCTGGGGGTCGCAATCAGCCCCAGCATTTT
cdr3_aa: CASSLAGGRNQPQHF

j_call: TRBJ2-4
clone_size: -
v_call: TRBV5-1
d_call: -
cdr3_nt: TGCGCCAGCAGCCTGGACAGGGAGGGGAAAAACATTCAGTACTTC
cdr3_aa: CASSLDREGKNIQYF

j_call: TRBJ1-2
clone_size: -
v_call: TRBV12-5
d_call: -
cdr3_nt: TGTGCTAGTGGTTTGGTAGTCCCTACAGGGATTGAGAATGGCTACACCTTC
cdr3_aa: CASGLVVPTGIENGYTF

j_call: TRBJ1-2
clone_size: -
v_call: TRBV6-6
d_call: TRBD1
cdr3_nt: TGTGCCAGCATGAAGGGGACAGAACGGTATGGCTACACCTTC
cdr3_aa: CASMKGTERYGYTF

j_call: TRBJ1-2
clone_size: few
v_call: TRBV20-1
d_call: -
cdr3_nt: TGCGGAAGCAGTGGCTATGGCTACACCTTC
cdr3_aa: CGSSGYGYTF

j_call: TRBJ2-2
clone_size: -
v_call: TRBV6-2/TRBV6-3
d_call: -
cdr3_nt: TGTGCCAGCAGTTACGACTTGAACACCGGGGAGCTGTTTTTT
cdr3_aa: CASSYDLNTGELFF

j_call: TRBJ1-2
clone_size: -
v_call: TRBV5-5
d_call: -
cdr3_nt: TGTGCCAGCAGCTTAGAGTATGGGGATGGCTACACCTTC
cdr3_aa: CASSLEYGDGYTF

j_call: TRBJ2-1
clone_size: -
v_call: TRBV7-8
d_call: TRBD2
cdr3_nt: TGTGCCAGCAGCTTACGTCGGGGGGCCTACAATGAGCAGTTCTTC
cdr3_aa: CASSLRRGAYNEQFF

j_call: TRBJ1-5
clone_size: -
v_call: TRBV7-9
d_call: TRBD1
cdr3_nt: TGTGCCAGCAGCTTAGTGGACAGGGGGAATCAGCCCCAACATTTT
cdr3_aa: CASSLVDRGNQPQHF

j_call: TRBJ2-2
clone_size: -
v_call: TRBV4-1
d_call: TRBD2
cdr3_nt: TGCGCCAGCAGCCCACAGGAGCGGGGGAGCACCGGGGAGCTGTTTTTT
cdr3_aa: CASSPQERGSTGELFF

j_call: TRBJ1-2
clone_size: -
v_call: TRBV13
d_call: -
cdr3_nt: TGTGCCAGCAGCCCCGGGGGCTATGGCTACACCTTC
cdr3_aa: CASSPGGYGYTF

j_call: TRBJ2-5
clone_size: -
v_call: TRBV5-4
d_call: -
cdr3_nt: TGTGCCAGCAGCTTAGGTATTGGGGAGACTAAGACCCAGTACTTC
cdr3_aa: CASSLGIGETKTQYF